This T cell receptor (beta chain) was identified in a study of cytomegalovirus exposure and HLA in healthy donors. CDR3 length: 14 amino acids. The germline CDR1 and CDR2 sequences are SGHTA and FQGNSA. V dropped 2 bases and J dropped 1 base, with 8 bases sitting between them. The donors, nominally healthy at sampling, likely had unrecorded immune exposures. A note on this clone: Its target is not known.

The PCR employed 60 Vbeta primers together with 13 Jbeta primers. Libraries were prepared by immunoSEQ multiplex PCR; TCRdb keeps only in-frame clonotypes and omits some of them. This sample has about 95,000 clones, with approximately 76% found just once. Whole-study results and caveats: Later work found most CMV-associated TCR beta chains apparently HLA-restricted. In an earlier analysis, about 90% or about 30%: the productive usage of most TCR beta V segments.

This clonotype was sampled from a man in his thirties or forties in good health and CMV-seropositive. The sequenced sample was PBMCs. The V call is TRBV7-2, the J call TRBJ1-1, with unresolved D. In nucleotides, the CDR3 is TGTGCCAGCAGCTTATTGCCAGGGAACACTGAAGCTTTCTTT. It codes for CASSLLPGNTEAFF. Together with reference TRBV7-2 and TRBJ1-1, the CDR3 gives the full variable domain: GAGVSQSPSNKVTEKGKDVELRCDPISGHTALYWYRQSLGQGLEFLIYFQGNSAPDKSGLPSDRFSAERTGGSVSTLTIQRTQQEDSAVYLCASSLLPGNTEAFFGQGTRLTVV.